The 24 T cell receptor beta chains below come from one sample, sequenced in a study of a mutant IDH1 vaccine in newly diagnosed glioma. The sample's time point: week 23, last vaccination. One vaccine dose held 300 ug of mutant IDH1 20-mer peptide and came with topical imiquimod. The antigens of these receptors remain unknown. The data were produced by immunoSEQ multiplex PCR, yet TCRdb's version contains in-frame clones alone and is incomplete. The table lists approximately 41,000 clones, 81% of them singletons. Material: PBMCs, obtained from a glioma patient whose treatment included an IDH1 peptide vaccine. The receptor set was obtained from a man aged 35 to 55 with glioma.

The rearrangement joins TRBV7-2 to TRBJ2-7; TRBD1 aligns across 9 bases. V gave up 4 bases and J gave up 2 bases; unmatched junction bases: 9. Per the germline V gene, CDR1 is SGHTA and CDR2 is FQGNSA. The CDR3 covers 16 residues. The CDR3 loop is CASSSRRTGAPYEQYF. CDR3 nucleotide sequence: TGTGCCAGCAGCTCTCGGCGGACAGGGGCCCCCTACGAGCAGTACTTC.

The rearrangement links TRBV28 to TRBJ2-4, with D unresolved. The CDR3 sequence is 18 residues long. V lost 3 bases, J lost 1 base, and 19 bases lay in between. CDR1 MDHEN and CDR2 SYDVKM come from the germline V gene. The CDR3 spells CASSLAVGGSLAKNIQYF. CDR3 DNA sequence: TGTGCCAGCAGTTTGGCGGTAGGTGGATCCTTGGCCAAAAACATTCAGTACTTC.

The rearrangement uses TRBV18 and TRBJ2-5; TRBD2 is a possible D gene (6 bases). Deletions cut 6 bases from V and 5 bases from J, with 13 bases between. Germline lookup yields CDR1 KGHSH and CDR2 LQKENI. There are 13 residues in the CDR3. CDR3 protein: CASSQEGLETQYF. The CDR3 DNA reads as TGTGCCAGCTCTCAGGAGGGTTTGGAGACCCAGTACTTC.

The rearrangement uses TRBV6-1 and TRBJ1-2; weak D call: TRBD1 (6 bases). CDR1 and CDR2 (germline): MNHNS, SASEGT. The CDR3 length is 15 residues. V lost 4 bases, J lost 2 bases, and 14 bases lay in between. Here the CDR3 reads CASSAVGQGNYGYTF. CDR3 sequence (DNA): TGTGCCAGCAGTGCGGTGGGTCAGGGGAACTATGGCTACACCTTC.

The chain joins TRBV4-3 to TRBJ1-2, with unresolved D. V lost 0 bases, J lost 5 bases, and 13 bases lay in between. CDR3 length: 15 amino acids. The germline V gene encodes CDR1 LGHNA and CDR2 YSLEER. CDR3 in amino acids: CASSQDASFSYGYTF. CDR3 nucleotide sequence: TGCGCCAGCAGCCAAGATGCCAGCTTTAGTTATGGCTACACCTTC.

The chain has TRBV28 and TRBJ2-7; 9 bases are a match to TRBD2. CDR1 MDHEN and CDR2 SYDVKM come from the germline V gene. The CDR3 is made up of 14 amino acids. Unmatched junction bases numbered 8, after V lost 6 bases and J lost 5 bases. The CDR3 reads CASRASGKGNEQYF. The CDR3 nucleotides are TGTGCCAGCAGAGCTAGCGGGAAGGGAAACGAGCAGTACTTC. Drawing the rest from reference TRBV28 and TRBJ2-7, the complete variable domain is DVKVTQSSRYLVKRTGEKVFLECVQDMDHENMFWYRQDPGLGLRLIYFSYDVKMKEKGDIPEGYSVSREKKERFSLILESASTNQTSMYLCASRASGKGNEQYFGPGTRLTVT.

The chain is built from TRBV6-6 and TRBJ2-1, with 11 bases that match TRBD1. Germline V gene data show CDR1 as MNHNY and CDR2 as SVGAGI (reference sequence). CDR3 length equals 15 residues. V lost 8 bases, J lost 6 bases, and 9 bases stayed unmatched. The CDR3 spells CASGLRDRGGNEQFF. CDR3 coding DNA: TGTGCCAGCGGACTACGGGACAGGGGGGGCAATGAGCAGTTCTTC.

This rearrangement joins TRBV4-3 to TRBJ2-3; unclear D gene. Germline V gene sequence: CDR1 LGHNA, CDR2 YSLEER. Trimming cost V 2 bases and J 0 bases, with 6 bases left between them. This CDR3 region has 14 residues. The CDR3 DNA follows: TGCGCCAGCAGCCAAACACTGAGCACAGATACGCAGTATTTT. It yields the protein CASSQTLSTDTQYF.

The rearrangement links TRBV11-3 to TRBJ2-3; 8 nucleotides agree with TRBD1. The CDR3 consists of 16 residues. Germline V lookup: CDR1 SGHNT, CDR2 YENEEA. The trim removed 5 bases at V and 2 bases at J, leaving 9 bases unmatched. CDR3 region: CASSDTGGLATDTQYF. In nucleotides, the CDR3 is TGTGCCAGCAGCGATACAGGGGGGTTGGCCACAGATACGCAGTATTTT.

The chain's CDR3 is CASSQGGRAELISEQYF. The CDR3, as DNA: TGTGCCAGCAGCCAAGGAGGCAGGGCTGAACTAATATCCGAGCAGTACTTC. The chain couples TRBV4-2 to TRBJ2-7, with D possibly TRBD1 on 5 matching bases. This CDR3 is 17 amino acids long. Germline V lookup: CDR1 LGHNA, CDR2 YNFKEQ. The V and J ends lost 1 base and 6 bases respectively, with 22 bases between them.

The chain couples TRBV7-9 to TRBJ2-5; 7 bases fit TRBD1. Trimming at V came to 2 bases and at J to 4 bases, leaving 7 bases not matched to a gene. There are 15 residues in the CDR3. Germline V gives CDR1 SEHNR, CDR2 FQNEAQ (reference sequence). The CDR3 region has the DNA TGTGCCAGCAGCTTAAAGGGTCAGGGGGTAGAGACCCAGTACTTC. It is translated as CASSLKGQGVETQYF.

The DNA of the CDR3 is TGTGCCAGCAGTGTCCGTAGGGGGATGACCGGGGAGCTGTTTTTT. This gives the protein CASSVRRGMTGELFF. The chain employs TRBV2 and TRBJ2-2, with TRBD1 as a possible D gene (6 bases). The V and J ends lost 4 bases and 5 bases respectively, with 14 bases between them. Germline-derived CDR1 and CDR2 are SNHLY and FYNNEI. There are 15 residues in the CDR3.

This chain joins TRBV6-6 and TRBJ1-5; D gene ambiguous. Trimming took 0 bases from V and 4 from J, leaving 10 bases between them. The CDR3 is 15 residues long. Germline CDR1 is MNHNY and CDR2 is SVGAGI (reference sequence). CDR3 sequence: CASSYSKQWNQPQHF. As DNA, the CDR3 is TGTGCCAGCAGTTACTCCAAGCAGTGGAATCAGCCCCAGCATTTT.

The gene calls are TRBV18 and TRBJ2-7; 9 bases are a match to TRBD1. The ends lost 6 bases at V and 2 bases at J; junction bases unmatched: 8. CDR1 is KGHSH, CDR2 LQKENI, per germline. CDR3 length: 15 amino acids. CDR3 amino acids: CASSQDRGFTYEQYF. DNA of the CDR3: TGTGCCAGCTCTCAGGACAGGGGATTTACCTACGAGCAGTACTTC.

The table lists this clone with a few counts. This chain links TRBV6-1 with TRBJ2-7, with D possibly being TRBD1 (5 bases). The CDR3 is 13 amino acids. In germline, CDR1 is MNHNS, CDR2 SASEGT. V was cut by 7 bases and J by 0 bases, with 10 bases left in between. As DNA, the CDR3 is TGTGCCAGCAAATGGGGCATCTCCTACGAGCAGTACTTC. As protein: CASKWGISYEQYF.

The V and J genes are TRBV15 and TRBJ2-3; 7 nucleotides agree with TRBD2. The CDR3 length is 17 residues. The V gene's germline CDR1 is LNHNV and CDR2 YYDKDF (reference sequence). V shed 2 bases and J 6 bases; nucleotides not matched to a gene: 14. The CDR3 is CATSRFSLRELVDTQYF. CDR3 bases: TGTGCCACCAGCAGATTTTCGTTGCGGGAGTTAGTTGATACGCAGTATTTT. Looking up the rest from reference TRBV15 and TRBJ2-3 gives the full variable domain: DAMVIQNPRYQVTQFGKPVTLSCSQTLNHNVMYWYQQKSSQAPKLLFHYYDKDFNNEADTPDNFQSRRPNTSFCFLDIRSPGLGDTAMYLCATSRFSLRELVDTQYFGPGTRLTVL.

CDR3 in DNA: TGTGCCAGTAACCCCTTCGCTGTAGGCTATGGCTACACCTTC. Its translation: CASNPFAVGYGYTF. The J gene is TRBJ1-2, the V gene TRBV19; no reliable D call. This CDR3 spans 14 amino acids. Deletions cut 7 bases from V and 4 bases from J, with 16 bases between. CDR1 and CDR2 from the germline V gene are LNHDA and SQIVND (reference sequence).

The CDR3 nucleotides read TGTGCCAGCAGCCCCGTTAGTGCGGCGGCCTACAATGAGCAGTTCTTC. This codes for CASSPVSAAAYNEQFF. The gene calls are TRBV7-2 and TRBJ2-1; D is unresolved. Germline-derived CDR1 and CDR2 are SGHTA and FQGNSA. This CDR3 is 16 amino acids long. V gave up 5 bases and J gave up 2 bases, with 16 bases separating them. The whole variable domain, remainder taken from reference TRBV7-2 and TRBJ2-1, is GAGVSQSPSNKVTEKGKDVELRCDPISGHTALYWYRQSLGQGLEFLIYFQGNSAPDKSGLPSDRFSAERTGGSVSTLTIQRTQQEDSAVYLCASSPVSAAAYNEQFFGPGTRLTVL.

CDR3 sequence: CASSYLTGLTYEQYF. The CDR3 DNA is TGTGCCAGCAGCTATTTGACAGGGCTAACCTACGAGCAGTACTTC. The chain links TRBV7-9 to TRBJ2-7; 7 bases map to TRBD1. The germline gives CDR1 SEHNR, CDR2 FQNEAQ (reference sequence). Trimming removed 4 bases from V and 2 bases from J; junction bases left unmatched: 8. The CDR3 extends over 15 amino acids.

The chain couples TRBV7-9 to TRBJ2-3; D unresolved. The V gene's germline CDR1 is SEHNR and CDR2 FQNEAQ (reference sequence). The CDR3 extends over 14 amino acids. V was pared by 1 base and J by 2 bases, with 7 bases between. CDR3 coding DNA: TGTGCCAGCAGCTTAGGTTGGCCCACAGATACGCAGTATTTT. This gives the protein CASSLGWPTDTQYF.

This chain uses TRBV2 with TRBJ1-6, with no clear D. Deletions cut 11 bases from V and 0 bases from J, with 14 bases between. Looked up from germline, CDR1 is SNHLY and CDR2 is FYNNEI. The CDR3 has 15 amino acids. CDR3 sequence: CALRGTFSYNSPLHF. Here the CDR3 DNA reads TGTGCCCTTCGGGGTACTTTCTCCTATAATTCACCCCTCCACTTT.

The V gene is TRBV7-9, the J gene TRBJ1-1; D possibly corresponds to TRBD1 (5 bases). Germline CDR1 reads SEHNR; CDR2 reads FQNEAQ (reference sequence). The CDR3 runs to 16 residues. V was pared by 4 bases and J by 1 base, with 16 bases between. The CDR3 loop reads CASSSAQGSGNTEAFF. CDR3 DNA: TGTGCCAGCAGCTCAGCTCAGGGTTCGGGGAACACTGAAGCTTTCTTT. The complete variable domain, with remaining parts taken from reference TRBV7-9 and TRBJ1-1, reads DTGVSQNPRHKITKRGQNVTFRCDPISEHNRLYWYRQTLGQGPEFLTYFQNEAQLEKSRLLSDRFSAERPKGSFSTLEIQRTEQGDSAMYLCASSSAQGSGNTEAFFGQGTRLTVV.

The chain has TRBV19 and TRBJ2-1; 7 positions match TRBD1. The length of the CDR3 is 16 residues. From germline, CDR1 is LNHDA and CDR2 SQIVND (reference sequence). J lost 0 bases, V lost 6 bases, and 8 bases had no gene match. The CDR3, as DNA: TGTGCCAGTAGGTCCCAAACAGGGGCCTCCTACAATGAGCAGTTCTTC. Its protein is CASRSQTGASYNEQFF.

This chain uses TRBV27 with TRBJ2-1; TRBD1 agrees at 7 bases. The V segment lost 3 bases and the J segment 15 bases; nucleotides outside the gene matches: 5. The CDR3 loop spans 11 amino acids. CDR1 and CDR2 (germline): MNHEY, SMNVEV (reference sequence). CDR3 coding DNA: TGTGCCAGCAGTTTCCGGGACAGCATGTTCTTC. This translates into CASSFRDSMFF.